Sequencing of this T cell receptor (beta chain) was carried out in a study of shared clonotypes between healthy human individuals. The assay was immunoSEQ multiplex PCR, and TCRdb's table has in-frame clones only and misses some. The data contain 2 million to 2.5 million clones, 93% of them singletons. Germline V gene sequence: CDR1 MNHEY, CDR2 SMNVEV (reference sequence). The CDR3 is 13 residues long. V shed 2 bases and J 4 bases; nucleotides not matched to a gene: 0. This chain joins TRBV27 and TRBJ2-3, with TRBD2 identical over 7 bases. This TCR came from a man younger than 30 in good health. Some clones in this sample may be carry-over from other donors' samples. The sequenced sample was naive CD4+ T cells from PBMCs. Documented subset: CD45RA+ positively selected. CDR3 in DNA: TGTGCCAGCAGTTTAGCGGGGGCAGATACGCAGTATTTT. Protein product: CASSLAGADTQYF.